This entry concerns a single T cell receptor (beta chain). Its target is not known. The trim removed 7 bases at V and 2 bases at J, leaving 2 bases unmatched. Germline CDR1 reads SQVTM; CDR2 reads ANQGSEA. The CDR3 covers 11 residues. Overlapping HIV-1 Gag 15-mer peptides at approximately 0.96 ug per peptide per mL were used. Memory cells lacking CD40L and CD69 with high CD45RO were sorted. Plasma HIV-1 RNA stayed below 50 copies/mL for at least 4 years. This entry comes from a study of persistence of HIV-infected CD4 T cells. Sequencing used immunoSEQ version 4 in survey mode. Measured with immunoSEQ multiplex PCR; TCRdb has only the in-frame clones, and not every one. This sample has 30,000 to 45,000 clones, with about 84% found just once.

The V and J genes are TRBV29-1 and TRBJ2-7; 7 bases fit TRBD1. This clonotype was sampled from an adult with HIV. The donor label of this sample is uncertain. Sequencing was performed on cultured CD4+ T cells from PBMCs, taken from a patient who received antiretroviral therapy. The CDR3 bases are TGCAGCGCGACAGGGACCTACGAGCAGTACTTC. This codes for CSATGTYEQYF.